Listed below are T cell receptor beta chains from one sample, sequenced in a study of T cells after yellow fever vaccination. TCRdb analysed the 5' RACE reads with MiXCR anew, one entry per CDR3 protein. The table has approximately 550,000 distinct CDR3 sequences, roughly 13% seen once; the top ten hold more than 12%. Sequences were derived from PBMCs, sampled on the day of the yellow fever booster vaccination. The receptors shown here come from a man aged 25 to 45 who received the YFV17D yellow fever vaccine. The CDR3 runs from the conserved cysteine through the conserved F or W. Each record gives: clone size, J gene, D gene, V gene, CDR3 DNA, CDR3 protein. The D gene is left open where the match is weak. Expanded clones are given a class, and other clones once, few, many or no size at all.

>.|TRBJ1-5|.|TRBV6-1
TGTGCCAGCAGTGAATTTGGAACCCATAGCAATCAGCCCCAGCATTTT
CASSEFGTHSNQPQHF
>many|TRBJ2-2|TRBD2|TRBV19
TGTGCCAGTAGCCCTAACCGAGCGGGAGGGCCCACCGGGGAGCTGTTTTTT
CASSPNRAGGPTGELFF
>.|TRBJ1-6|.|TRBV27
TGTGCCAGCATGAGGGGTATAGATTCACCCCTCCACTTT
CASMRGIDSPLHF
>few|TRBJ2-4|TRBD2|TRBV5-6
TGTGCCAGCAGCAGTAGCGGGAGGGCCAGGGCCAAAAACATTCAGTACTTC
CASSSSGRARAKNIQYF
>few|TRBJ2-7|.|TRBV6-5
TGTGCCAGCAGTTACCACACGACAGCCTACGAGCAGTACTTC
CASSYHTTAYEQYF
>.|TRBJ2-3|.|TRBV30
TGTGCCTGGAGTGGGGCTAGTCGCGATACGCAGTATTTT
CAWSGASRDTQYF
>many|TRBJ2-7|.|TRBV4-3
TGCGCCAGCAGCCAAGAGAGTATCCCGCGGTACGAGCAGTACTTC
CASSQESIPRYEQYF
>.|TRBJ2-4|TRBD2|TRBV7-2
TGTGCCAGCAGCTTATCGCTAGCGGGAGGGGGCAAAAACATTCAGTACTTC
CASSLSLAGGGKNIQYF
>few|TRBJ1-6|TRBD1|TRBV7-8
TGTGCCAGCAGCTTATCGGGACAGGGAAATTCACCCCTCCACTTT
CASSLSGQGNSPLHF
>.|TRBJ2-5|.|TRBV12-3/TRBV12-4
TGTGCCAGCAGGGTGAATCTCCAAGAGACCCAGTACTTC
CASRVNLQETQYF
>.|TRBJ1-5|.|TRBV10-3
TGTGCCATTTCGGACGGAGGGGGCAATCAGCCCCAGCATTTT
CAISDGGGNQPQHF
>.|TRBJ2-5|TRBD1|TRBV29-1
TGCAGCGGGGACAGGGCCTCTTTACAAGAGACCCAGTACTTC
CSGDRASLQETQYF
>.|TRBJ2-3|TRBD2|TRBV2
TGTGCCAGCTCCGGTTTTCCAGCGCGAGGGAGGGCCGTAGATACGCAGTATTTT
CASSGFPARGRAVDTQYF
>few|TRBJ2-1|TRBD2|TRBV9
TGTGCCAGCAGCGTCCAGGGCGGGAGGGCCGTCAATGAGCAGTTCTTC
CASSVQGGRAVNEQFF
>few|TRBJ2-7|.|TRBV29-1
TGCAGCCTGCGGGACCGAAGTTCGAACGAGCAGTACTTC
CSLRDRSSNEQYF
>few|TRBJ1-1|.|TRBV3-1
TGTGCCAGCAGCCAAACGGGGGGTGGCACTGAAGCTTTCTTT
CASSQTGGGTEAFF
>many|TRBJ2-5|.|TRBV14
TGTGCCAGCAGCCCCTTGGGGGGCGGTGAGACCCAGTACTTC
CASSPLGGGETQYF
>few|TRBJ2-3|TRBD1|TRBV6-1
TGTGCCAGCAGACGGACAGGGTCTTTGGATACGCAGTATTTT
CASRRTGSLDTQYF
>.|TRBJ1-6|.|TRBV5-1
TGCGCCAGCAGCCTATCAACTAATTCACCCCTCCACTTT
CASSLSTNSPLHF
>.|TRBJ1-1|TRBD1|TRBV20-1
TGCAGTGCTAGACAAACCCGGGACAGGGCGGCTTTCTTT
CSARQTRDRAAFF
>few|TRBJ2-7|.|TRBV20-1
TGCAGTGCTAGAGATAACATACGGGGTCTCGAGGAGCAGTACTTC
CSARDNIRGLEEQYF
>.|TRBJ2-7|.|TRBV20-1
TGCAGTGCTCAGAAGGGCGGCCGCTACGAGCAGTACTTC
CSAQKGGRYEQYF
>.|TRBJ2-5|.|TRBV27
TGTGCCAGCAGTTTATTCGGTCAACGGTCGGAGACCCAGTACTTC
CASSLFGQRSETQYF
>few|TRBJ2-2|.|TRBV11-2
TGTGCCAGCAGCCAGACTCTGGACGGGGAGCTGTTTTTT
CASSQTLDGELFF
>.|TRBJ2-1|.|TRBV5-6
TGTGCCAGCAGCTTGCGCCTAGCCCCGGGGAATGAGCAGTTCTTC
CASSLRLAPGNEQFF
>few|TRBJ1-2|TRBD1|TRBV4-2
TGTGCCAGCACCCAAAGACAGGGGCTTGCAAACTATGGCTACACCTTC
CASTQRQGLANYGYTF
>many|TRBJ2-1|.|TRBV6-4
TGTGCCAGCAGTGCTGTGGGTTCCGGGGGTGAGCAGTTCTTC
CASSAVGSGGEQFF
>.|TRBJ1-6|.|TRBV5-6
TGTGCCAGCAGCTTGGTAGATGGAAAACTCCACTTT
CASSLVDGKLHF
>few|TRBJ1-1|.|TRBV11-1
TGTGCCAGCAGCTCCACATGGGTCCCGATCAGGGGACGTAACACTGAAGCTTTCTTT
CASSSTWVPIRGRNTEAFF
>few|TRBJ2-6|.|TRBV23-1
TGCGCCAGCATCGGACAGCCTTTCTCTGGGGCCAACGTCCTGACTTTC
CASIGQPFSGANVLTF
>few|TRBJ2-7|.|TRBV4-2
TGTGCCAGCAGCCAAGATACGGGACTTTTTTCCTACGAGCAGTACTTC
CASSQDTGLFSYEQYF
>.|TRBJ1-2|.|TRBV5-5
TGTGCCAGCAGCCCGCTACCGGGACCCGTAAATGGCTACACCTTC
CASSPLPGPVNGYTF
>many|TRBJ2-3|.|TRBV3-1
TGTGCCAGCAGCCGCGGGTCCTATGAAAGGGATACGCAGTATTTT
CASSRGSYERDTQYF
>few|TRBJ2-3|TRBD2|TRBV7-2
TGTGCCAGCAGCTTGGGACTAGCGGGGAACACAGATACGCAGTATTTT
CASSLGLAGNTDTQYF
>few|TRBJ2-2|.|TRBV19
TGTGCCACCACCCACCGGGAAACCGGGGAGCTGTTTTTT
CATTHRETGELFF
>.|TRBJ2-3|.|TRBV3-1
TGTGCCAGCAGCCAAGGGATCCGGCTTGGTGATACGCAGTATTTT
CASSQGIRLGDTQYF
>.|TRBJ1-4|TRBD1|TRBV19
TGTGCCAGTATTGGACAGGACCCCGGAGGTAATGAAAAACTGTTTTTT
CASIGQDPGGNEKLFF
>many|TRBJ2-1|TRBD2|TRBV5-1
TGCGCCAGCAGCCAAACTAGCGGGTACAATGAGCAGTTCTTC
CASSQTSGYNEQFF
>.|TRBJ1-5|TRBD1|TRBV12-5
TGTGCTAGTGGTTCCGGGACAGGGGAGCATCAGCCCCAGCATTTT
CASGSGTGEHQPQHF
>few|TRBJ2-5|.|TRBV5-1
TGCGCCAGCAGCGCAGACCGGGGGACCCAGTACTTC
CASSADRGTQYF
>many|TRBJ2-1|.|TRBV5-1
TGTGCCAGCAGCTCTGGGGGGACTTACAATGAGCAGTTCTTC
CASSSGGTYNEQFF
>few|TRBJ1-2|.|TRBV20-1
TGCATATACGGGGCTAACTATGGCTACACCTTC
CIYGANYGYTF
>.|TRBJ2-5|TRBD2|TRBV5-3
TGTGCCAGAACCCGGGGGACTAGCGGGAGCTGTCAAGAGACCCAGTACTTC
CARTRGTSGSCQETQYF
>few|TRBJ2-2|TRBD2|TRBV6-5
TGTGCCAGCAGTTATTCGGGAGGGTATTCGAACACCGGGGAGCTGTTTTTT
CASSYSGGYSNTGELFF
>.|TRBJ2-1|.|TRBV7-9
TGTGCCAGCAGCCCGAGCGGAGCGAGCTCCAATGAGCAGTTCTTC
CASSPSGASSNEQFF
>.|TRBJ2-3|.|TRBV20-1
TGCAGTGCTAGACCAACCGTATATACGCAGTATTTT
CSARPTVYTQYF
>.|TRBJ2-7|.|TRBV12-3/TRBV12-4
TGTGCCAGCAGTTTACCCAGGGGCTACGAGCAGTACTTC
CASSLPRGYEQYF
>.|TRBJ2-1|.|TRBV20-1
TGCAGTGCTAGGGAAGAGGTCCAGTTCTTC
CSAREEVQFF
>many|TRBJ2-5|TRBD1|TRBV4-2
TGTGCCAGCAGCCAGGGACAGCAAGAGACCCAGTACTTC
CASSQGQQETQYF